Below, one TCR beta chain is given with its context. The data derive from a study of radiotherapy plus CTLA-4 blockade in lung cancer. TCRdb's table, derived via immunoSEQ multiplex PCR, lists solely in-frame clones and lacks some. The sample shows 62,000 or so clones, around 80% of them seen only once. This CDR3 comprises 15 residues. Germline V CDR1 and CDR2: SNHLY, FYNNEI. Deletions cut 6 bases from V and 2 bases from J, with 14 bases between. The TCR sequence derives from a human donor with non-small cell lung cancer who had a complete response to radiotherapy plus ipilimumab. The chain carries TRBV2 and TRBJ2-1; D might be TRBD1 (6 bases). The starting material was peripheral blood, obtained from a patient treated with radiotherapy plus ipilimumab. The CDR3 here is CASRLTGNPYNEQFF. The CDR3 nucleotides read TGTGCCAGCAGGCTAACAGGGAATCCCTACAATGAGCAGTTCTTC. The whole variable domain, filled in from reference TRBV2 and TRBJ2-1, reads EPEVTQTPSHQVTQMGQEVILRCVPISNHLYFYWYRQILGQKVEFLVSFYNNEISEKSEIFDDQFSVERPDGSNFTLKIRSTKLEDSAMYFCASRLTGNPYNEQFFGPGTRLTVL.